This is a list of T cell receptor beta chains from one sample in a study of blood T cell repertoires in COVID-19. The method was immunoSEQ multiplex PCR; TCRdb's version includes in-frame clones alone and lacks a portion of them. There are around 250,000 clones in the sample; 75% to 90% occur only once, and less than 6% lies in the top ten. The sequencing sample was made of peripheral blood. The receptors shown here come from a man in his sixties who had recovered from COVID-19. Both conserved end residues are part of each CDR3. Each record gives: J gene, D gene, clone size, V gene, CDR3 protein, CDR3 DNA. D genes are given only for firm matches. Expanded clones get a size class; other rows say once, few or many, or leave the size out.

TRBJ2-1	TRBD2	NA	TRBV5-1	CASSLTSGRNNEQFF	TGCGCCAGCAGCTTAACTAGCGGGAGGAACAATGAGCAGTTCTTC
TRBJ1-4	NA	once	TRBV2	CASKAGNEKLFF	TGTGCCAGCAAGGCAGGGAATGAAAAACTGTTTTTT
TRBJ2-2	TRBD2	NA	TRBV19	CASSLRRTSGSTNTGELFF	TGTGCCAGTAGTCTTCGTAGGACTAGCGGGTCGACGAACACCGGGGAGCTGTTTTTT
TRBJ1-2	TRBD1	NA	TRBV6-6	CASRENRGYGYTF	TGTGCCAGCAGAGAAAACAGGGGTTATGGCTACACCTTC
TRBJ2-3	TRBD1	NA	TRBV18	CASSPKQGAGTDTQYF	TGTGCCAGCTCCCCCAAGCAGGGGGCTGGGACAGATACGCAGTATTTT
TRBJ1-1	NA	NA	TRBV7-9	CASSSVSEAFF	TGTGCCAGCAGCTCAGTATCTGAAGCTTTCTTT
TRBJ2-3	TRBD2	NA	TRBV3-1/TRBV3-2	CASSQAQAGRDTQYF	TGTGCCAGCAGCCAAGCCCAGGCCGGGAGGGATACGCAGTATTTT
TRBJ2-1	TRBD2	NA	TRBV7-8	CASSWSRTGLAQYNEQFF	TGTGCCAGCAGCTGGAGCCGAACGGGACTAGCGCAATACAATGAGCAGTTCTTC
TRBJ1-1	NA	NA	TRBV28	CASRPARGIVTEAFF	TGTGCCAGCAGACCAGCCAGGGGTATCGTGACTGAAGCTTTCTTT
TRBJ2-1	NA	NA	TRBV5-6	CASSPPTGYLFF	TGTGCCAGCAGCCCCCCCACGGGGTATTTGTTCTTC
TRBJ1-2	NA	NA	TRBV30	CALIRGFGYGYTF	TGTGCCTTAATTCGAGGGTTCGGGTATGGCTACACCTTC
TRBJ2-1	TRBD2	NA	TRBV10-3	CAISSAGVLGEQFF	TGTGCCATCAGTTCCGCGGGAGTCCTTGGTGAGCAGTTCTTC
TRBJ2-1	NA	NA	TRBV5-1	CASSSNGGNEQFF	TGCGCCAGCAGCTCAAACGGGGGTAATGAGCAGTTCTTC
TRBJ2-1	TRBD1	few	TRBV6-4	CASSRDSSYNEQFF	TGTGCCAGCAGCCGGGACAGCAGTTACAATGAGCAGTTCTTC
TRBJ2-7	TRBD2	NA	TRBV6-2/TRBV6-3	CASSYSGGGYEQYF	TGTGCCAGCAGTTACAGCGGGGGGGGGTACGAGCAGTACTTC
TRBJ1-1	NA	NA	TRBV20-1	CSATGSLEAFF	TGCAGTGCTACCGGGTCCCTTGAAGCTTTCTTT
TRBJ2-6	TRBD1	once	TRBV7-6	CASSPDPTGGSGANVLTF	TGTGCCAGCAGCCCAGACCCGACAGGGGGCTCTGGGGCCAACGTCCTGACTTTC